This T cell receptor (beta chain) was sequenced during a study of beta chain features in type 1 diabetes. General observations from the study: A moderate, significant TCRB CDR3 shortening appeared in type 1 diabetes across four CD4+ subsets.

Expressed TCRB transcripts were sequenced after all isolated RNA was converted to cDNA. Clones were read by immunoSEQ multiplex PCR, and TCRdb kept only the in-frame ones, dropping some. Of over 600,000 clones listed, 9.5% to 15% were seen once; the top ten hold around 0.12%. With regard to this clone: As yet, its antigen is unknown.

CDR1 SQVTM and CDR2 ANQGSEA come from the germline V gene. With 5 bases removed from V and 5 bases from J, the gap between germline ends came to 10 bases. The CDR3 runs to 12 residues. The clonotype was recovered from a man younger than 45 with type 1 diabetes. J is TRBJ1-5 and V is TRBV29-1; D is perhaps TRBD1 (6 bases). The sample comprised naive CD4+ T cells from blood. CDR3 bases: TGCAGCGTTACCTACAGGGATCAGCCCCAGCATTTT. As protein: CSVTYRDQPQHF.